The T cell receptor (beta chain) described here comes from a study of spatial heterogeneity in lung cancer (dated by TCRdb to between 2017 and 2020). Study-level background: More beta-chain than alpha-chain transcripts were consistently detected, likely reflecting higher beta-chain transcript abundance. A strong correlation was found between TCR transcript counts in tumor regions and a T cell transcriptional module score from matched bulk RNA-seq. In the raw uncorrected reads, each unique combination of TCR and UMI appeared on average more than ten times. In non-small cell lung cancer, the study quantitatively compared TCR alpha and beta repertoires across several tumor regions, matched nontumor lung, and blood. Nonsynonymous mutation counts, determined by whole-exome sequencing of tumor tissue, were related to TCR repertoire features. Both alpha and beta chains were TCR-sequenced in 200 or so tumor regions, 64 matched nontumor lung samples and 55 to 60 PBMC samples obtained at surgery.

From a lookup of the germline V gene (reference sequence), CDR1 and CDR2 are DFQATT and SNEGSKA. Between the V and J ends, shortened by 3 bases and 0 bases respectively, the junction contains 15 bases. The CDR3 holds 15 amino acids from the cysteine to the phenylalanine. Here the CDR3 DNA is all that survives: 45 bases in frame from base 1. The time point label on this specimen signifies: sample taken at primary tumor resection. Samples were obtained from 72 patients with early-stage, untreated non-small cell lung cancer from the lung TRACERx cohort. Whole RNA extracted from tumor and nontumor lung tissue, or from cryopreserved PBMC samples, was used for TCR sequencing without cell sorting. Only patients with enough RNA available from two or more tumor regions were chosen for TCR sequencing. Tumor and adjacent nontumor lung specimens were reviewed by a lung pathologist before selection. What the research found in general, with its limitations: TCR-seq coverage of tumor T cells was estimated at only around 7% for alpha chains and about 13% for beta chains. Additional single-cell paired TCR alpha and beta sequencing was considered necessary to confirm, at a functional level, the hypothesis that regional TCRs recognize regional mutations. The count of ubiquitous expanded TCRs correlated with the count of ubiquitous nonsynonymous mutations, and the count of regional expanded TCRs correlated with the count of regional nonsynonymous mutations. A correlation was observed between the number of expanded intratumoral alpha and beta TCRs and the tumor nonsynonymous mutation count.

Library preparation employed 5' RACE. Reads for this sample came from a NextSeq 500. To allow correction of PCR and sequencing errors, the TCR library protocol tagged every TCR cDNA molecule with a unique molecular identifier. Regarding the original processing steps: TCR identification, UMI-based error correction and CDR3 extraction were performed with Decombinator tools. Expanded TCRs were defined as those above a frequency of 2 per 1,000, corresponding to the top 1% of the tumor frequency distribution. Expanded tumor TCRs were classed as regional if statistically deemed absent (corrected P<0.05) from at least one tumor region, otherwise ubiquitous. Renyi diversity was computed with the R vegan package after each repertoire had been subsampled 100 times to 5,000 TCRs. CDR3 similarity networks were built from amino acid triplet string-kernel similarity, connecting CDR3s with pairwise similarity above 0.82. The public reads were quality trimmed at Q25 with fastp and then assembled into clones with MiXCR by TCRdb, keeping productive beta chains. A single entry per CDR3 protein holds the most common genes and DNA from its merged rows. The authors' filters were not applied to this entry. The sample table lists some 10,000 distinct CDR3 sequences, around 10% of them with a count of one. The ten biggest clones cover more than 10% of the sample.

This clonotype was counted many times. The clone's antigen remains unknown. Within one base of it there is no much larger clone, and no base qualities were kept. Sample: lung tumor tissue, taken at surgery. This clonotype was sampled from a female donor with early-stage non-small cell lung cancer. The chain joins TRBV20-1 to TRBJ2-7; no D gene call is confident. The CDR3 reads CSASWGMGYSYEQYF. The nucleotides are TGCAGTGCTAGTTGGGGAATGGGCTACTCCTACGAGCAGTACTTC.